A selection of T cell receptor beta chains follows, all from one sample in a study of technical replicates of blood from several donors. Measured with immunoSEQ multiplex PCR; TCRdb has only the in-frame clones, and not every one. The sample comprises some 12,000 clones, 94% of which are singletons, and over 5.5% rests with the top ten. What was sequenced was PBMCs. The receptors originated from a human donor in good health. Both conserved end residues are part of each CDR3. Each record gives: clone size, J gene, D gene, V gene, CDR3 protein, CDR3 DNA. The D gene is left open where the match is weak. Size is stated for part of the rows, as once, few or many counts, or as a class when the clone is expanded.

>-|TRBJ2-2|TRBD2|TRBV11-2
CASSWTSGRTGELFF
TGTGCCAGCAGCTGGACTAGCGGGAGAACCGGGGAGCTGTTTTTT
>-|TRBJ2-7|-|TRBV28
CASKRTPYEQYF
TGTGCCAGCAAGCGAACGCCCTACGAGCAGTACTTC
>-|TRBJ2-7|TRBD1|TRBV27
CASSLGQGLREQYF
TGTGCCAGCAGTTTGGGACAGGGGTTGCGCGAGCAGTACTTC
>once|TRBJ1-2|-|TRBV6-5
CASSYSGGVYGYTF
TGTGCCAGCAGTTACTCGGGGGGAGTCTACGGCTACACCTTC
>-|TRBJ2-1|-|TRBV27
CASSFWEGGDNEQFF
TGTGCCAGCAGTTTCTGGGAGGGGGGAGACAATGAGCAGTTCTTC
>once|TRBJ1-1|-|TRBV6-1
CASKRQGQGNTEAFF
TGTGCCAGCAAACGGCAGGGTCAGGGGAACACTGAAGCTTTCTTT
>-|TRBJ1-2|TRBD1|TRBV6-6
CASLRGTGANYGYTF
TGTGCCAGCCTCCGCGGGACAGGCGCTAACTATGGCTACACCTTC
>-|TRBJ2-7|TRBD1|TRBV5-4
CASSQRPTTGWNYEQYF
TGTGCCAGCAGCCAACGCCCCACGACAGGGTGGAACTACGAGCAGTACTTC
>-|TRBJ1-1|-|TRBV11-2
CASSVGGLPEAFF
TGTGCCAGCAGCGTAGGGGGGCTCCCTGAAGCTTTCTTT
>-|TRBJ2-1|TRBD2|TRBV6-4
CASSDSAGVTYNEQFF
TGTGCCAGCAGTGACTCGGCGGGAGTTACCTACAATGAGCAGTTCTTC
>-|TRBJ2-7|TRBD1|TRBV30
CAWSSPPGQGRYEQYF
TGTGCCTGGAGTTCACCTCCGGGACAGGGGAGGTACGAGCAGTACTTC
>-|TRBJ2-3|-|TRBV5-1
CASTSLLTDTQYF
TGCGCCAGCACGAGCCTCCTCACAGATACGCAGTATTTT
>-|TRBJ2-1|TRBD2|TRBV28
CASSSPTSGNYNEQFF
TGTGCCAGCAGTTCCCCGACTAGCGGGAACTACAATGAGCAGTTCTTC
>-|TRBJ2-6|-|TRBV7-2
CASGGGSSGANVLTF
TGTGCCAGCGGGGGAGGCTCCTCTGGGGCCAACGTCCTGACTTTC
>-|TRBJ2-1|-|TRBV4-1
CASSLQDGGVVYNEQFF
TGCGCCAGCAGCCTACAAGATGGCGGGGTCGTCTACAATGAGCAGTTCTTC
>-|TRBJ2-6|-|TRBV6-4
CASSPDISGANVLTF
TGTGCCAGCAGTCCCGACATCTCTGGGGCCAACGTCCTGACTTTC